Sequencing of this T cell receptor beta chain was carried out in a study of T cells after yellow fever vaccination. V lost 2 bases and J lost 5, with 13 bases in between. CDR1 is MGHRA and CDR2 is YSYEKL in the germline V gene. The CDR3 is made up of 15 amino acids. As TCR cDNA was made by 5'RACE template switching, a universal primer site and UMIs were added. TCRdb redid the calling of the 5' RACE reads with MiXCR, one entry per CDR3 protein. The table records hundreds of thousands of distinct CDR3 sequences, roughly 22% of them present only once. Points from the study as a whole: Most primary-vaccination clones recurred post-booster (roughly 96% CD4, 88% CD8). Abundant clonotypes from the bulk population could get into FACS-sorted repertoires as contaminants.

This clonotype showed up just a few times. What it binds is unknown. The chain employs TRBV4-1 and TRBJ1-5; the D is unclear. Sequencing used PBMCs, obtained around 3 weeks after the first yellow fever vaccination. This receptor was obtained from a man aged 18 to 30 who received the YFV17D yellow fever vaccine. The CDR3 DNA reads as TGCGCCAGCAGCCAATTATTGACGGCGGATCAGCCCCAGCATTTT. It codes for CASSQLLTADQPQHF.